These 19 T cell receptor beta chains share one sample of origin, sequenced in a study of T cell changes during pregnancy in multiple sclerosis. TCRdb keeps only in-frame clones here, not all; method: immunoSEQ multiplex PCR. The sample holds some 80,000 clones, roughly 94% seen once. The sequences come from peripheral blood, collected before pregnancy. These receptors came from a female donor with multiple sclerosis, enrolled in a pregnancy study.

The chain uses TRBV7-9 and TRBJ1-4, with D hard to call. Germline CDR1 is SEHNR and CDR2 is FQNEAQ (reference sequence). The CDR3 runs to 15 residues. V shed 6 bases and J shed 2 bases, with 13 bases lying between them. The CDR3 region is CASRTFGTTNEKLFF. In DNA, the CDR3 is TGTGCCAGCAGGACATTCGGAACCACTAATGAAAAACTGTTTTTT.

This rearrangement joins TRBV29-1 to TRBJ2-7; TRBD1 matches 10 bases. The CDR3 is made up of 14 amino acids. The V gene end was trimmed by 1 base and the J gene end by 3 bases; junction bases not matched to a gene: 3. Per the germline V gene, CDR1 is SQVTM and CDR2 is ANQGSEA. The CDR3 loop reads CSVEGDRGHYEQYF. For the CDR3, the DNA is TGCAGCGTTGAAGGGGACAGGGGCCACTACGAGCAGTACTTC.

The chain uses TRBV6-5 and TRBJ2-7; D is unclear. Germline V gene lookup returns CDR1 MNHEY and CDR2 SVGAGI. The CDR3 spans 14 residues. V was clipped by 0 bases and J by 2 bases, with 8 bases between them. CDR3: CASSYSHKTYEQYF. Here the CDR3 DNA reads TGTGCCAGCAGTTACTCTCACAAAACCTACGAGCAGTACTTC.

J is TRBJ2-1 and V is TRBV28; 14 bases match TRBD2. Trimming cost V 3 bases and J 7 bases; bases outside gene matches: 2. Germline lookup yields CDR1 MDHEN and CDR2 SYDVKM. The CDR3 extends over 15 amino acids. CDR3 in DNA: TGTGCCAGCAGTTTGGGGACTAGCGGGAGTAATGAGCAGTTCTTC. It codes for CASSLGTSGSNEQFF.

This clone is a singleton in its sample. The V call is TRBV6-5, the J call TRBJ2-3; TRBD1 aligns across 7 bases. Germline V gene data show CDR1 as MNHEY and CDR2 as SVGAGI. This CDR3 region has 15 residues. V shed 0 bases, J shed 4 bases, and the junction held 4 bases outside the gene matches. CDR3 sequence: CASSYSRGGPDTQYF. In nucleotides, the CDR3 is TGTGCCAGCAGTTACTCGAGAGGGGGCCCAGATACGCAGTATTTT.

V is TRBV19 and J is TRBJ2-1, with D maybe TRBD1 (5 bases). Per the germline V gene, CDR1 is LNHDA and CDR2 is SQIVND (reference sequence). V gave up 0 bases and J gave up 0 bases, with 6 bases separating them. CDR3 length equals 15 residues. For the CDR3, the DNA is TGTGCCAGTAGTATAGAAGGGGCCTCCTACAATGAGCAGTTCTTC. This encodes CASSIEGASYNEQFF.

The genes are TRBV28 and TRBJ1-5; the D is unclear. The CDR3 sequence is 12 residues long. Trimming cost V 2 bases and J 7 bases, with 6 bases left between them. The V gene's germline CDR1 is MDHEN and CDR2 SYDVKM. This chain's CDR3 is CASSLGRQPQHF. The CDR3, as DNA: TGTGCCAGCAGTTTAGGGAGGCAGCCCCAGCATTTT.

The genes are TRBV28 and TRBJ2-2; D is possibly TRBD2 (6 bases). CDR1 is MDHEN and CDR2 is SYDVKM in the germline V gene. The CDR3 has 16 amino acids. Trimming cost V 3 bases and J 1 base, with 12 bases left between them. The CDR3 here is CASSFIGRRNTGELFF. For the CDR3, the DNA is TGTGCCAGCAGTTTCATCGGGAGACGGAACACCGGGGAGCTGTTTTTT.

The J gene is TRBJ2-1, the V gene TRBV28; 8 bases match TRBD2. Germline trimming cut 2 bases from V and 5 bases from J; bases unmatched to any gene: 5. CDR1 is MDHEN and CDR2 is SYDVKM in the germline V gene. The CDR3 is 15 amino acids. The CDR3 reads CASSLRAGGHNEQFF. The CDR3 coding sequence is TGTGCCAGCAGTTTACGGGCGGGAGGTCACAATGAGCAGTTCTTC.

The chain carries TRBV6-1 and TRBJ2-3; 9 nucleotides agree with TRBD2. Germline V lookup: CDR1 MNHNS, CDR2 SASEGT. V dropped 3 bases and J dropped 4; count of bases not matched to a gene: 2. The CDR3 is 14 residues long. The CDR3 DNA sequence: TGTGCCAGCAGTGAGGGACTAGCATCAGATACGCAGTATTTT. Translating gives CASSEGLASDTQYF.

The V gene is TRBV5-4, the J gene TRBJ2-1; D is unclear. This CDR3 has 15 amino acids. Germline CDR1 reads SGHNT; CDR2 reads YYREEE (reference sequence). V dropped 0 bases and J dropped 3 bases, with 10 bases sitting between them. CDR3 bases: TGTGCCAGCAGCTTGGGAGTCGTATACTACAATGAGCAGTTCTTC. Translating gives CASSLGVVYYNEQFF. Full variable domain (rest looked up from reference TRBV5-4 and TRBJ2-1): ETGVTQSPTHLIKTRGQQVTLRCSSQSGHNTVSWYQQALGQGPQFIFQYYREEENGRGNFPPRFSGLQFPNYSSELNVNALELDDSALYLCASSLGVVYYNEQFFGPGTRLTVL.

CDR3 coding DNA: TGTGCCAGCAGCCCTGACAGGGGACGCCTCGTGCAGTACTTC. Protein sequence: CASSPDRGRLVQYF. This rearrangement joins TRBV6-1 to TRBJ2-7; 8 bases are a match to TRBD1. The V gene's germline CDR1 is MNHNS and CDR2 SASEGT. This CDR3 has 14 residues. V trimming: 6 bases; J trimming: 9 bases; junction bases outside the gene matches: 13.

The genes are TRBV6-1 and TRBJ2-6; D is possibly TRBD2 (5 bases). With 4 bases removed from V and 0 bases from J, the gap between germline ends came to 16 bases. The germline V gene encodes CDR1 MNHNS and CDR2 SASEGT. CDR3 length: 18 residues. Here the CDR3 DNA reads TGTGCCAGCAGTGGACTACGATCGCCCGACTCTGGGGCCAACGTCCTGACTTTC. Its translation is CASSGLRSPDSGANVLTF.

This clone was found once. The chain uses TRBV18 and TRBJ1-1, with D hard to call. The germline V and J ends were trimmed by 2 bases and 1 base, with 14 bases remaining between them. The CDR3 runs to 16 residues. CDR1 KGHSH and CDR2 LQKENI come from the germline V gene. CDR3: CASSPIFGQSNTEAFF. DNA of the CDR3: TGTGCCAGCTCACCAATTTTTGGTCAGTCGAACACTGAAGCTTTCTTT.

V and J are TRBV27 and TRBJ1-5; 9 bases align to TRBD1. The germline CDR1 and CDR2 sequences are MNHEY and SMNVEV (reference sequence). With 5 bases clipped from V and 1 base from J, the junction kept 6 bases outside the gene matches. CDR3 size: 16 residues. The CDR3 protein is CASSTRGQGSNQPQHF. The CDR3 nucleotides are TGTGCCAGCAGTACCCGGGGACAGGGAAGCAATCAGCCCCAGCATTTT.

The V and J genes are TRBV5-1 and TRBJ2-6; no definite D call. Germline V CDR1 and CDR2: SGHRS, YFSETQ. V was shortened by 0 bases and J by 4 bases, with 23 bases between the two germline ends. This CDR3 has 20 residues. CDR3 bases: TGCGCCAGCAGCTTGGTAGTCCAGGCCCCCACTCTTTCCGGGGCCAACGTCCTGACTTTC. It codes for CASSLVVQAPTLSGANVLTF.

The CDR3 nucleotides read TGTGCCAGCAGCCAAGATGTTACGGGAGGGGACGAGCAGTACTTC. As protein: CASSQDVTGGDEQYF. The chain carries TRBV4-2 and TRBJ2-7; the match to TRBD2 covers 8 bases. V shed 0 bases, J shed 5 bases, and the junction held 6 bases outside the gene matches. Germline V gives CDR1 LGHNA, CDR2 YNFKEQ. This CDR3 is 15 amino acids long.

The chain's CDR3 is CASSYRGQQPQHF. The CDR3 DNA follows: TGTGCCAGCAGCTACAGGGGGCAACAGCCCCAGCATTTT. The rearrangement links TRBV7-2 to TRBJ1-5; TRBD1 matches at 9 bases. The CDR3 covers 13 residues. V lost 4 bases to trimming and J lost 7 bases; unmatched junction nucleotides: 2. Germline V CDR1 and CDR2: SGHTA, FQGNSA.

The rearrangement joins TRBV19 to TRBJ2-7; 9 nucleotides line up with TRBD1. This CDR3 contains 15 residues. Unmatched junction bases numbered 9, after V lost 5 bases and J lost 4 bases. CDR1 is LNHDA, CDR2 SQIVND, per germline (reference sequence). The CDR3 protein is CASSPGTGFPYEQYF. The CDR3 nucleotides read TGTGCCAGTAGTCCAGGGACAGGGTTCCCTTACGAGCAGTACTTC.